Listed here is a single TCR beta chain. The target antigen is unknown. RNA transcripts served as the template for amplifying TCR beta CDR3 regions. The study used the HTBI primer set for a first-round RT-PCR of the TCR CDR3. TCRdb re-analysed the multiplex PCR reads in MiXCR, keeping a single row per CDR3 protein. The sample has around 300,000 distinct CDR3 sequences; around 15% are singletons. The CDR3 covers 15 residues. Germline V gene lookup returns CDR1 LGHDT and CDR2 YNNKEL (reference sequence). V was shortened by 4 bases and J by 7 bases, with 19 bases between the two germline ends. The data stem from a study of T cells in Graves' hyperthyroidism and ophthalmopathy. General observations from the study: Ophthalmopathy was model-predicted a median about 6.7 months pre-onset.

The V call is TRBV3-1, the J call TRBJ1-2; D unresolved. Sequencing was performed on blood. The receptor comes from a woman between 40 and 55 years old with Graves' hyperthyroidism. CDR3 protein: CASSPGWDFYSGYTF. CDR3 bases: TGTGCCAGCAGCCCGGGTTGGGATTTTTACTCTGGCTACACCTTC.